These 21 T cell receptor beta chains were sequenced from one sample in a study of breast tumors, draining lymph nodes, adjacent tissues. A single record per CDR3 protein comes from TCRdb applying MiXCR to the multiplex PCR reads. The sample lists some 130,000 distinct CDR3 sequences; 21% were seen once. Samples came from axillary lymph nodes draining the breast cancer. The sequenced sample consisted of axillary lymph node tissue. The receptors derive from a female donor with breast cancer. Some clones in this sample may be carry-over from other donors' samples.

On this clonotype itself: A much larger clone lies one base from this, so it may be a read error. The chain links TRBV20-1 to TRBJ2-3, with D maybe TRBD2 (5 bases). Germline V gene sequence: CDR1 DFQATT, CDR2 SNEGSKA (reference sequence). The CDR3 runs to 14 residues. Trimming took off 6 bases at V and 5 bases at J, with 18 bases between the two ends. CDR3: CSAPDRRAGDTQYF. In DNA form, the CDR3 reads TGCAGTGCACCTGATCGAAGGGCGGGAGATACGCAGTATTTT.

This clonotype appeared many times. The chain couples TRBV6-6 to TRBJ1-5; D is uncertain. The CDR3 totals 15 residues. Germline loops: CDR1 MNHNY, CDR2 SVGAGI (reference sequence). The germline V and J ends were trimmed by 5 bases and 4 bases, with 15 bases remaining between them. CDR3 in DNA: TGTGCCAGCAGTCCCCCGGGAACAGCTAATCAGCCCCAGCATTTT. Its protein product is CASSPPGTANQPQHF.

For this clonotype: A much larger clonotype is one base distant, so this may be a read error. V gene TRBV7-2 combines with J gene TRBJ2-1; weak D call: TRBD2 (5 bases). CDR1 is SGHTA and CDR2 is FQGNSA in the germline V gene. The CDR3 sequence is 13 residues long. CDR3 residues: CASGFGGYNEQFF. CDR3 sequence (DNA): TGTGCCAGCGGCTTCGGCGGGTACAATGAGCAGTTCTTC.

This clonotype was recorded only once. J is TRBJ1-5 and V is TRBV7-2; 7 nucleotides agree with TRBD1. Losses at the gene ends were 5 bases for V and 5 bases for J; bases not matched to a gene: 3. Germline V gene sequence: CDR1 SGHTA, CDR2 FQGNSA. The CDR3 covers 13 residues. CDR3 protein: CASSAGGDQPQHF. Here the CDR3 DNA reads TGTGCCAGCAGCGCAGGGGGTGATCAGCCCCAGCATTTT. The entire variable domain, with the rest obtained from reference TRBV7-2 and TRBJ1-5, is as follows: GAGVSQSPSNKVTEKGKDVELRCDPISGHTALYWYRQSLGQGLEFLIYFQGNSAPDKSGLPSDRFSAERTGGSVSTLTIQRTQQEDSAVYLCASSAGGDQPQHFGDGTRLSIL.

This clonotype came up a few times. CDR3 sequence: CASSPGSSFGEQYF. In DNA form, the CDR3 reads TGTGCCAGCAGCCCTGGGTCTTCCTTTGGCGAGCAGTACTTC. The rearrangement uses TRBV9 and TRBJ2-7, with unresolved D. Per germline, CDR1 SGDLS and CDR2 YYNGEE. The V gene lost 4 bases and the J gene lost 6 bases, with 17 bases spanning the gap. CDR3 length equals 14 residues. Variable domain in full (rest from reference TRBV9 and TRBJ2-7): DSGVTQTPKHLITATGQRVTLRCSPRSGDLSVYWYQQSLDQGLQFLIQYYNGEERAKGNILERFSAQQFPDLHSELNLSSLELGDSALYFCASSPGSSFGEQYFGPGTRLTVT.

This clonotype was observed at least ten times. The genes are TRBV5-5 and TRBJ2-7; 7 bases agree with TRBD2. There are 13 residues in the CDR3. Germline CDR1 reads SGHKS; CDR2 reads YYEKEE (reference sequence). V was clipped by 5 bases and J by 6 bases; unmatched bases: 8. This chain's CDR3 is CASRRGGMAEQYF. The CDR3 bases are TGTGCCAGCAGGAGGGGAGGGATGGCCGAGCAGTACTTC.

This clonotype was recorded many times. The J gene is TRBJ2-1, the V gene TRBV4-1; 11 bases line up with TRBD2. CDR1 and CDR2 from the germline V gene are MGHRA and YSYEKL. CDR3 size: 15 residues. J gave up 6 bases and V 3 bases, and 4 bases lay outside the gene matches. As DNA, the CDR3 is TGCGCCAGCAGCCAGGGACTAGCGGCCATCAATGAGCAGTTCTTC. Its translation is CASSQGLAAINEQFF.

This clonotype was seen many times. The rearrangement uses TRBV20-1 and TRBJ1-5; 8 positions agree with TRBD1. The CDR3 loop spans 15 amino acids. From germline, CDR1 is DFQATT and CDR2 SNEGSKA (reference sequence). The J segment lost 2 bases and the V segment lost 3 bases, leaving 6 bases of the junction unmatched. The CDR3 region is CSARAGGAGNQPQHF. The CDR3 nucleotides read TGCAGTGCTAGGGCAGGGGGCGCCGGCAATCAGCCCCAGCATTTT.

This clonotype was picked up many times. V usage is TRBV2 and J usage is TRBJ2-7; D uncertain. The CDR3 totals 15 residues. Germline V gene data show CDR1 as SNHLY and CDR2 as FYNNEI. With 2 bases removed from V and 0 bases from J, the gap between germline ends came to 11 bases. CDR3 protein: CASSEYKGFSYEQYF. Here the CDR3 DNA reads TGTGCCAGCAGTGAATATAAAGGGTTCTCCTACGAGCAGTACTTC.

This clonotype was observed at least ten times. This chain connects TRBV7-9 to TRBJ2-2, with TRBD2 identical over 11 bases. V shed 5 bases, J shed 1 base, and the junction held 6 bases outside the gene matches. Germline V gene sequence: CDR1 SEHNR, CDR2 FQNEAQ (reference sequence). This CDR3 comprises 17 residues. CDR3 sequence: CASSPPTSGGNTGELFF. The CDR3, as DNA: TGTGCCAGCAGCCCTCCTACTAGCGGGGGGAACACCGGGGAGCTGTTTTTT.

This clonotype has only a few counts. A much more abundant neighbour one base away suggests this may be a read error. This chain's CDR3 is CASSVERDCGYTF. DNA for the CDR3: TGTGCCAGCAGTGTAGAGAGGGACTGTGGCTACACCTTC. This sequence joins TRBV2 and TRBJ1-2; D is perhaps TRBD1 (5 bases). With 4 bases removed from V and 7 bases from J, the gap between germline ends came to 13 bases. CDR1 and CDR2 (germline): SNHLY, FYNNEI. The CDR3 covers 13 residues.

This clonotype has at least ten counts. The chain employs TRBV7-9 and TRBJ2-3, with 7 bases identical to TRBD1. This CDR3 spans 15 amino acids. Germline V gene data show CDR1 as SEHNR and CDR2 as FQNEAQ (reference sequence). V gave up 4 bases and J gave up 6 bases; unmatched junction bases: 10. The CDR3 DNA follows: TGTGCCAGCAGCTCCCCAGGACAGGTTGGGGATACGCAGTATTTT. Its translation: CASSSPGQVGDTQYF.

This clonotype was detected many times. The chain couples TRBV7-9 to TRBJ2-2; a weak D match, TRBD2 (6 bases). CDR1 is SEHNR, CDR2 FQNEAQ, per germline (reference sequence). Trimming took 5 bases from V and 6 from J, leaving 19 bases between them. This CDR3 comprises 16 residues. The CDR3 DNA sequence: TGTGCCAGCAGCCCGGAGGGGCTAGTGGCGGCCGGGGAGCTGTTTTTT. The encoded protein is CASSPEGLVAAGELFF.

This clonotype was seen ten or more times. The chain carries TRBV30 and TRBJ2-2; 7 bases fit TRBD1. V lost 4 bases to trimming and J lost 3 bases; unmatched junction nucleotides: 5. Germline V gives CDR1 GTSNPN, CDR2 SVGIG (reference sequence). This CDR3 comprises 14 residues. The CDR3: CAWTGGLYTGELFF. CDR3 DNA sequence: TGTGCCTGGACAGGGGGATTGTACACCGGGGAGCTGTTTTTT.

This clonotype was counted ten times or more. The chain has TRBV7-9 and TRBJ1-2; no clear D. The ends were cut back, 4 bases at V and 3 bases at J, with 9 bases in the middle. CDR3 length equals 13 residues. Per the germline V gene, CDR1 is SEHNR and CDR2 is FQNEAQ (reference sequence). The CDR3 nucleotides read TGTGCCAGCAGCTCTAATACGCACTATGGCTACACCTTC. Translated, it gives CASSSNTHYGYTF.

This clonotype occurred once. It may be a read error: a sequence one base away is much more abundant. Because it lacks the conserved phenylalanine or tryptophan at the end, this CDR3 is likely a read error. This chain connects TRBV19 to TRBJ1-5; D call uncertain. This CDR3 is built from 13 residues. CDR1 LNHDA and CDR2 SQIVND come from the germline V gene (reference sequence). Trimming removed 0 bases from V and 5 bases from J, with 5 bases in between. CDR3: CASSIDGDQPQHL. CDR3 bases: TGTGCCAGTAGTATAGACGGAGATCAGCCCCAGCATCTT.

CDR3 DNA: TGTGCCGCAAGTAAGGGGCCCTCCTACGAGCAGTACTTC. This sequence encodes CAASKGPSYEQYF. J is TRBJ2-7 and V is TRBV28; tentatively, D is TRBD1 (5 bases). Germline V gene data show CDR1 as MDHEN and CDR2 as SYDVKM. The CDR3 extends over 13 amino acids. Trimming left V 11 bases short and J 0 bases short, with 14 bases between.

This clonotype was detected ten times or more. The chain carries TRBV30 and TRBJ2-7, with 10 bases matching TRBD2. CDR1 is GTSNPN and CDR2 is SVGIG in the germline V gene (reference sequence). V dropped 0 bases and J dropped 5; count of bases not matched to a gene: 4. The CDR3 length is 14 residues. The CDR3 spells CAWSVLAGTDEQYF. CDR3 nucleotides: TGTGCCTGGAGTGTACTAGCGGGAACGGACGAGCAGTACTTC.

This clonotype has at least ten counts. The chain recombines TRBV9 with TRBJ1-5, with D hard to call. The V end was cut by 5 bases, the J end by 4 bases, with 10 bases between. CDR1 and CDR2 from the germline V gene are SGDLS and YYNGEE. The CDR3 loop spans 13 amino acids. The CDR3 reads CASSVDGNQPQHF. The DNA of the CDR3 is TGTGCCAGCAGTGTGGACGGGAATCAGCCCCAGCATTTT.

About this clonotype itself: A read error may explain this, as a much larger clone is one base away. V is TRBV29-1 and J is TRBJ2-3; D uncertain. Germline values: CDR1 SQVTM, CDR2 ANQGSEA. Between the trimmed V and J ends, which lost 4 bases and 3 bases, there was a span of 14 bases. The CDR3 runs 14 residues. The CDR3, as DNA: TGCAGCGTTGCTGGGATGGGCACTACAGATACGCAGTATTTT. Amino acids: CSVAGMGTTDTQYF.

The sample holds many counts of this clonotype. The chain uses TRBV14 and TRBJ1-6; 10 bases fit TRBD1. CDR1 SGHDN and CDR2 FVKESK come from the germline V gene. V dropped 1 base and J dropped 5; count of bases not matched to a gene: 17. This CDR3 is built from 21 residues. The CDR3 is CASSQVPQGQGGIKDNSPLHF. The CDR3 DNA reads TGTGCCAGCAGCCAAGTCCCTCAAGGACAGGGGGGAATCAAGGATAATTCACCCCTCCACTTT. Combining the CDR3 with reference TRBV14 and TRBJ1-6 gives the whole variable domain EAGVTQFPSHSVIEKGQTVTLRCDPISGHDNLYWYRRVMGKEIKFLLHFVKESKQDESGMPNNRFLAERTGGTYSTLKVQPAELEDSGVYFCASSQVPQGQGGIKDNSPLHFGNGTRLTVT.